The clone carrying this TCR beta chain came up a few times. Its antigen is unknown. The entry originates in a study of vaccination and CD4 T cells after COVID-19. With the Oncomine TCR Beta short-read assay, DNA from cultured CD4+ T cells was sequenced. TCRdb fed the PCR reads into MiXCR, producing one record per CDR3 protein. The table shows approximately 16,000 distinct CDR3 sequences, with under 75% occurring only once. The treatment denotes: approximately nine-day PBMC culture with coronavirus spike peptide pools or control peptides (ViraFEST assay). The CDR3 sequence is 13 residues long. Trimming took 1 base from V and 10 from J, leaving 8 bases between them.

The gene calls are TRBV12-3 or TRBV12-4 and TRBJ1-6; tentatively, D is TRBD1 (5 bases). Sequencing input: CD4+ T cells from blood, cultured in vitro. The receptor was isolated from a human donor who had recovered from COVID-19. CDR3 sequence reads: CASSLEQASPLHF. As DNA, the CDR3 is TGTGCCAGCAGTTTAGAACAGGCATCACCCCTCCACTTT.